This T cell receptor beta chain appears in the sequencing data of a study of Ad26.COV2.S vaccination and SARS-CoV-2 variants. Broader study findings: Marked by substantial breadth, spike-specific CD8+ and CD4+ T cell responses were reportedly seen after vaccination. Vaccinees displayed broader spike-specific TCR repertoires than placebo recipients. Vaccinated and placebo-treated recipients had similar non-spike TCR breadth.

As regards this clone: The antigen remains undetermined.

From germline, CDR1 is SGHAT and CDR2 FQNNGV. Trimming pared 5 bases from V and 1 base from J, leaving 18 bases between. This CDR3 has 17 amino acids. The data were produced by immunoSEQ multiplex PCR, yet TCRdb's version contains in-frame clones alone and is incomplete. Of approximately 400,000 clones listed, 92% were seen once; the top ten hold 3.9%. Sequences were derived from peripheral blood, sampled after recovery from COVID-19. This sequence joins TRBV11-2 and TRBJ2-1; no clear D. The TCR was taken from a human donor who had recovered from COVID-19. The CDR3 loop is CASSPPWSATSYNEQFF. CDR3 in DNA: TGTGCCAGCAGCCCCCCTTGGTCAGCAACTTCCTACAATGAGCAGTTCTTC.